A selection of T cell receptor beta chains follows, all from one sample in a study of shared clonotypes between healthy human individuals. Profiling relied on immunoSEQ multiplex PCR, and the TCRdb table lists in-frame clones only, not all of them. The sample has 2.3 million or so clones, approximately 93% seen once. The material sequenced was naive CD4+ T cells from PBMCs. The receptors shown here come from a man aged 18 to 30 in good health. Some clones in this sample may be carry-over from other donors' samples. The conserved cysteine and the conserved F or W are not part of the CDR3 here.

cdr3_aa v_call cdr3_length
ASSGSGGSKGPQH TRBV7-9 13
ASSLSFYSGGLTQY TRBV27 14
ASSAPRETQY TRBV7-9 10
ASRLSGTGKVHEQY TRBV28 14
ASSRDSYEQY TRBV4-2 10
ASSVLTPQGGNTIY TRBV9 14
ASSLGLAGGITYEQY TRBV5-4 15
AGSGTVYGYT TRBV28 10
ASSATGGIGELF TRBV6-1 12
ASSLGQNTGELF TRBV11-3 12
ASSPGVLAYGYT TRBV11-2 12
ASSINTLYGYT TRBV19 11
ASSTLAGGPWETQY TRBV9 14
ASSFSPQQETQY TRBV11-1 12
ASSLEAGGHNEQF TRBV5-1 13
SVDEREKFNEQF TRBV29-1 12
SVRPDTYEQY TRBV29-1 10
ASSYRDRVYEQY TRBV6-6 12
ASSSRRREQY TRBV28 10
ASQVGVGSYNEQF TRBV7-6 13
ASSPRRQGRADTQY TRBV7-3 14
SVGGRASSYEQY TRBV29-1 12
ASSQDAGTYNEQF TRBV4-2 13
ASSLSATSGAYEQY TRBV28 14
ASSLPRGTEAF TRBV28 11
ASSDSTTGANVLT TRBV6-4 13
ASSQAGGSYEQY TRBV18 12
ASSQGVRTPKTQY TRBV4-1 13
ASTLLGVAVVSNEQF TRBV7-2 15
ASSYAKWKNEQY TRBV6-5 12
ASSLTSGNAYEQY TRBV5-1 13
ASSQAEGLAGGLQQY TRBV4-1 15
SGFWGGREKLF TRBV29-1 11